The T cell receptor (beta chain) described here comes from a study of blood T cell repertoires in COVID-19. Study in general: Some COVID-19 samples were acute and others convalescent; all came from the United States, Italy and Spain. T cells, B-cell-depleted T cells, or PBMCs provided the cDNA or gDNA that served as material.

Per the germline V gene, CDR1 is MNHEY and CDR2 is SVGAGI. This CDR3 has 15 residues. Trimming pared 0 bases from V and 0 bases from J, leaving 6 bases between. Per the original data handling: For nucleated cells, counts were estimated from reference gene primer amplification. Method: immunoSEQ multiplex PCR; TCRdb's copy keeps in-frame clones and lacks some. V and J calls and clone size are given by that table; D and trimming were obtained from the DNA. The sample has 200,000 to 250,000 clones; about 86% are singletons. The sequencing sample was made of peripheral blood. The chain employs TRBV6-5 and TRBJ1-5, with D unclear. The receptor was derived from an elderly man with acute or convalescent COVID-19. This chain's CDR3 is CASSYSSGSNQPQHF. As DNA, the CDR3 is TGTGCCAGCAGTTACTCGAGCGGTAGCAATCAGCCCCAGCATTTT.